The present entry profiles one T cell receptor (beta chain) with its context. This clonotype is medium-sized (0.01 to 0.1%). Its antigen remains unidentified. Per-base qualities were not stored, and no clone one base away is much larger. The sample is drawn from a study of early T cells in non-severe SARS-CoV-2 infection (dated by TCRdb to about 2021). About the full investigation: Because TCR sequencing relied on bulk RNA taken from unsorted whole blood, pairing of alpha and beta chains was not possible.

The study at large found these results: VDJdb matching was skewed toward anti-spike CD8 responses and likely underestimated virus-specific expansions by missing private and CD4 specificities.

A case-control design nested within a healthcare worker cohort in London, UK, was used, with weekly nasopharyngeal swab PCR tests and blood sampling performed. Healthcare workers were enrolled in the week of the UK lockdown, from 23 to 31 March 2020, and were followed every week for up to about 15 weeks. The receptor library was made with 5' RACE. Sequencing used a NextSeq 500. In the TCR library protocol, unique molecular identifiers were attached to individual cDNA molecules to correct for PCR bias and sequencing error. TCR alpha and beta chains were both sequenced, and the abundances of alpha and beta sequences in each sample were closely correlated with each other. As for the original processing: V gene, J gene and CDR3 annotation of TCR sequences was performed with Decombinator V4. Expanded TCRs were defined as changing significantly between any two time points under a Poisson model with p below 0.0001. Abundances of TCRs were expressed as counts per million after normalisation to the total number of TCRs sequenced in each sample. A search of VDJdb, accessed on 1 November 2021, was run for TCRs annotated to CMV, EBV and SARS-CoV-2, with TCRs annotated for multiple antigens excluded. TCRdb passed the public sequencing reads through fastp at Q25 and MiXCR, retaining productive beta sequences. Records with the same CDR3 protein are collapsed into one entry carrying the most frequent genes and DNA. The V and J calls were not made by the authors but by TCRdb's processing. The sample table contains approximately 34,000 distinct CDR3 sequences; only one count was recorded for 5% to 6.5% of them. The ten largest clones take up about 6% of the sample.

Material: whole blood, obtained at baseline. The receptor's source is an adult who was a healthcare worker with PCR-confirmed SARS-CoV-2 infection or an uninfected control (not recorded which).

This receptor carries the CDR3 CASFQGNYEQYF. The sequenced DNA: TGTGCCAGCTTTCAGGGAAACTACGAGCAGTACTTC. The chain was built from TRBV6-1 and TRBJ2-7; D gene: possibly TRBD1, on 5 matching bases. CDR1 and CDR2 (MNHNS, SASEGT) derive from the germline V gene. V is reduced by 8 bases and J by 3 bases, leaving a spacing of 11 bases between them. The CDR3 measures 12 amino acids from cysteine to phenylalanine. Only the CDR3 part of the read is kept: 36 bases, read in frame from the first base.